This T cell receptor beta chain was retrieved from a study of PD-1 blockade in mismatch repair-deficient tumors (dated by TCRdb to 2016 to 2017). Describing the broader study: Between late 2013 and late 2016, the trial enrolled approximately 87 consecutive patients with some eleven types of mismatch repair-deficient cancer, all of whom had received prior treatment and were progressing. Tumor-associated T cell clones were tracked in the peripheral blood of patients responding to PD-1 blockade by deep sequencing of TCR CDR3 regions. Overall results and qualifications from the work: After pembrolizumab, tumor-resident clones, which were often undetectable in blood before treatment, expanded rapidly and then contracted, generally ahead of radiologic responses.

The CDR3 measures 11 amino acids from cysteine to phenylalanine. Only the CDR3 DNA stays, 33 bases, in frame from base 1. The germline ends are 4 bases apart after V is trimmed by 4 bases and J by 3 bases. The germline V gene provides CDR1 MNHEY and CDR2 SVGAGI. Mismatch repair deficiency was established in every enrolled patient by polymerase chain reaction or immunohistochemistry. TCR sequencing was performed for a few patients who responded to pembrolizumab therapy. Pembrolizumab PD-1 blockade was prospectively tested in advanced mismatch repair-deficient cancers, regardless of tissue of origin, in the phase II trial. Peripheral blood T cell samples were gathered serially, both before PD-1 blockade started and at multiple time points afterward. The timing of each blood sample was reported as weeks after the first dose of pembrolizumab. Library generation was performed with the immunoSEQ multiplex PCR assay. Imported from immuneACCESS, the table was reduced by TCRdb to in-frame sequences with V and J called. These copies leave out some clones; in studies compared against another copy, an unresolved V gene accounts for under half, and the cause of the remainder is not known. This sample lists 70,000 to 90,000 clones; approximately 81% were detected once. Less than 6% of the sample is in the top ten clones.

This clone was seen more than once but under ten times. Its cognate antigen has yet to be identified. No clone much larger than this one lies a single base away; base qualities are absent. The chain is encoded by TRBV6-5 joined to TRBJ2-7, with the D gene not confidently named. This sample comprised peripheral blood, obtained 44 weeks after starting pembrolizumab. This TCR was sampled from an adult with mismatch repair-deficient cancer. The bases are TGTGCCAGCAGTTCCTACTACGAGCAGTACTTC. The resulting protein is CASSSYYEQYF.